This T cell receptor (beta chain) was captured by sequencing in a study of blood T cell repertoires in COVID-19. Background on the study: Whether acute or convalescent, the COVID-19 samples came from the United States, Italy and Spain. PBMCs, B-cell-depleted T cells, or T cells were the source of the cDNA or gDNA that made up the material.

The count of this clone is one. Between the trimmed V and J ends, which lost 1 base and 1 base, there was a span of 11 bases. The CDR3 is made up of 15 amino acids. Germline V CDR1 and CDR2: SGHTA, FQGNSA. Original processing notes: By means of reference gene primer amplification, nucleated cell counts were estimated. Assay: immunoSEQ multiplex PCR; the TCRdb copy retains only in-frame clones and omits some. Clone size and the V and J calls come from that table; the DNA yielded D and trimming. This table has some 210,000 clones, just over 90% appearing once. V is TRBV7-2 and J is TRBJ2-7; weak D call: TRBD2 (5 bases). The specimen sequenced was peripheral blood. This receptor was taken from a man aged 30-40 years with acute or convalescent COVID-19. The CDR3 DNA follows: TGTGCCAGCAGCTTAGGGCTAGCTCGGTCCTACGAGCAGTACTTC. Protein sequence: CASSLGLARSYEQYF.